This TCR beta chain was obtained from a study of blood T cell repertoires in COVID-19. About the research overall: Samples taken during acute and convalescent COVID-19 were collected in the United States, Italy and Spain. PBMCs, B-cell-depleted T cells, or T cells were the source of the cDNA or gDNA that made up the material.

In the source study's methods: Reference gene primer amplification in the assay estimated nucleated cell counts. The data were produced by immunoSEQ multiplex PCR, yet TCRdb's version contains in-frame clones alone and is incomplete. For V, J and clone size, that table is used; D and trimming come from the DNA. Among some 250,000 clones listed, about 87% were seen once. The material sequenced was peripheral blood. This receptor was identified in a woman between 65 and 79 years old with active or convalescent COVID-19.

The CDR3 nucleotides are TGTGCCAGCAGCTTAGGCAGCGGGGAAAAACTGTTTTTT. Amino acids: CASSLGSGEKLFF. The rearrangement uses TRBV7-9 and TRBJ1-4; no clear D. The CDR3 loop spans 13 amino acids. Germline-derived CDR1 and CDR2 are SEHNR and FQNEAQ (reference sequence). V was cut by 1 base and J by 8 bases, with 8 bases left in between.